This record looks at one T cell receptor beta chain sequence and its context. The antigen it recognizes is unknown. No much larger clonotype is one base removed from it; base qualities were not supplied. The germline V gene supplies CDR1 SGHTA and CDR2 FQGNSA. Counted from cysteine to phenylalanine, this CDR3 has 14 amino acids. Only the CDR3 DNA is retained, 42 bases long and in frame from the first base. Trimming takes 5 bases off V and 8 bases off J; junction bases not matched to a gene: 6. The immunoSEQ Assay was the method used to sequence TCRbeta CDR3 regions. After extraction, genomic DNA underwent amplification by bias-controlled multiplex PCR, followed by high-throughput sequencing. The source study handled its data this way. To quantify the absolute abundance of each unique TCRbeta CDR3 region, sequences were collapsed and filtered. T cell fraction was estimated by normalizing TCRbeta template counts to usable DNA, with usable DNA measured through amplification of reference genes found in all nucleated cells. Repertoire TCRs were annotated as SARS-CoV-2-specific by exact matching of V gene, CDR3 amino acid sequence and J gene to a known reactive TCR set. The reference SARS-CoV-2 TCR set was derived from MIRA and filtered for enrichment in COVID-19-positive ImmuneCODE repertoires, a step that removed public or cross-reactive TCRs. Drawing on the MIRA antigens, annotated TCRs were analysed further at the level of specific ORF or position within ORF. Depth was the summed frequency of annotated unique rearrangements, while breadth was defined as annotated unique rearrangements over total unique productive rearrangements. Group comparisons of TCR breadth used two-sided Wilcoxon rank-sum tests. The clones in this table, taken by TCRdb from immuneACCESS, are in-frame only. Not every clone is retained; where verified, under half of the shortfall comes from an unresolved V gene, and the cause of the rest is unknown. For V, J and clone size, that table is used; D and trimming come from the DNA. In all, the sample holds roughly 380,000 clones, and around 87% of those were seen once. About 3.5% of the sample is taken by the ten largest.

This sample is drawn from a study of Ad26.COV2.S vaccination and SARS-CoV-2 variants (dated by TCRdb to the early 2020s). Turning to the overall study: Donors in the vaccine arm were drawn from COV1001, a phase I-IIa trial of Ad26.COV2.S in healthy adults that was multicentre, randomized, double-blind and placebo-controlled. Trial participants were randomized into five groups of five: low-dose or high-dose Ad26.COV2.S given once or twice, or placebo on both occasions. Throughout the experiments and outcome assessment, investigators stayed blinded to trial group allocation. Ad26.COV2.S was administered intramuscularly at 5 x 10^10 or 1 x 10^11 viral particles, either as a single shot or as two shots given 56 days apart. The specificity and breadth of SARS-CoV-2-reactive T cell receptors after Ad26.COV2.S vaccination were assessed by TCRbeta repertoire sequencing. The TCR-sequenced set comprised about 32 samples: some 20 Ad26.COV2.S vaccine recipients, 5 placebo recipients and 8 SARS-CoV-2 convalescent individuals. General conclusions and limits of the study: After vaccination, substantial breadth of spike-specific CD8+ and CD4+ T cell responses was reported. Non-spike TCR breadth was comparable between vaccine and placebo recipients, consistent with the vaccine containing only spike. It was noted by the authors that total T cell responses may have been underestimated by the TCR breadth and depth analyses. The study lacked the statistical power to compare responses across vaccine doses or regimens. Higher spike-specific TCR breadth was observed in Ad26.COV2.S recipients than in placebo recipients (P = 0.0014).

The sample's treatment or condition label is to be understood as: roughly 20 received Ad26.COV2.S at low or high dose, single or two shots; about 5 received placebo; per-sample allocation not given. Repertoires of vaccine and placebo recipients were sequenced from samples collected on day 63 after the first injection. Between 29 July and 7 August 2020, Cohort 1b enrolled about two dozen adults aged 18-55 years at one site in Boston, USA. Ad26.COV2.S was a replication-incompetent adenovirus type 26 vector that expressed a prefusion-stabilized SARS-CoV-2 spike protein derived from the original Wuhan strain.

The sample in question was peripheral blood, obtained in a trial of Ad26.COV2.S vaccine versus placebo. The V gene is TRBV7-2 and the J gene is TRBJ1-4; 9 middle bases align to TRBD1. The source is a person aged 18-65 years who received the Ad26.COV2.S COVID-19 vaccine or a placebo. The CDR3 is CASSPGQGNEKLFF. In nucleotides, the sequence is TGTGCCAGCAGCCCGGGACAGGGAAACGAAAAACTGTTTTTT.